This is a list of T cell receptor beta chains from one sample in a study of cytomegalovirus exposure and HLA in healthy donors. Sequencing was performed with immunoSEQ multiplex PCR; in TCRdb, only in-frame clones are kept and a portion is missing. In the table there are some 150,000 clones, 79% of which are singletons. The sample consisted of PBMCs. The source is a man between 40 and 49 years old in good health and CMV-seronegative. CDR3s include the opening cysteine and the closing phenylalanine or tryptophan. D genes are given only for firm matches. Clone size is shown for a subset of rows, as once, few, many or a class of expanded clone.

clone_size: .; cdr3_length: 15; v_call: TRBV19; j_call: TRBJ1-2; d_call: TRBD1; cdr3_aa: CASSIRQGEDYGYTF; cdr3_nt: TGTGCCAGTAGTATAAGACAGGGGGAAGACTATGGCTACACCTTC
clone_size: .; cdr3_length: 15; v_call: TRBV28; j_call: TRBJ1-1; d_call: .; cdr3_aa: CASRPLILRNTEAFF; cdr3_nt: TGTGCCAGCAGACCCCTAATTTTACGGAACACTGAAGCTTTCTTT
clone_size: .; cdr3_length: 13; v_call: TRBV6-1; j_call: TRBJ2-7; d_call: .; cdr3_aa: CASRATASYEQYF; cdr3_nt: TGTGCCAGCAGAGCGACAGCATCCTACGAGCAGTACTTC
clone_size: .; cdr3_length: 16; v_call: TRBV5-1; j_call: TRBJ1-5; d_call: .; cdr3_aa: CASSPLGGGEGQPQHF; cdr3_nt: TGCGCCAGCAGCCCCTTGGGTGGGGGGGAGGGTCAGCCCCAGCATTTT
clone_size: .; cdr3_length: 15; v_call: TRBV6-1; j_call: TRBJ2-3; d_call: TRBD2; cdr3_aa: CASIWEGRIPDTQYF; cdr3_nt: TGTGCCAGCATCTGGGAGGGGCGCATCCCAGATACGCAGTATTTT
clone_size: once; cdr3_length: 14; v_call: TRBV6-1; j_call: TRBJ2-7; d_call: TRBD1; cdr3_aa: CASTASGTGREQYF; cdr3_nt: TGTGCCAGCACCGCCTCGGGGACAGGGCGCGAGCAGTACTTC
clone_size: .; cdr3_length: 14; v_call: TRBV7-2; j_call: TRBJ1-2; d_call: .; cdr3_aa: CASSLPGGEYGYTF; cdr3_nt: TGTGCCAGCAGCTTACCGGGGGGGGAGTATGGCTACACCTTC
clone_size: .; cdr3_length: 13; v_call: TRBV28; j_call: TRBJ1-2; d_call: TRBD1; cdr3_aa: CASTPSGGGGYTF; cdr3_nt: TGTGCCAGCACCCCCTCAGGGGGAGGTGGCTACACCTTC
clone_size: .; cdr3_length: 14; v_call: TRBV13; j_call: TRBJ2-1; d_call: .; cdr3_aa: CASSLPPGANEQFF; cdr3_nt: TGTGCCAGCAGCTTACCCCCAGGGGCGAATGAGCAGTTCTTC
clone_size: .; cdr3_length: 14; v_call: TRBV15; j_call: TRBJ2-7; d_call: .; cdr3_aa: CATSTSFYSYEQYF; cdr3_nt: TGTGCCACCAGCACTAGCTTTTACTCCTACGAGCAGTACTTC
clone_size: .; cdr3_length: 10; v_call: TRBV20-1; j_call: TRBJ1-2; d_call: .; cdr3_aa: CSALSYGYTF; cdr3_nt: TGCAGTGCTTTATCCTATGGCTACACCTTC
clone_size: .; cdr3_length: 14; v_call: TRBV5-1; j_call: TRBJ2-5; d_call: TRBD1; cdr3_aa: CASSMRQGIGTQYF; cdr3_nt: TGCGCCAGCAGTATGCGACAGGGAATCGGGACCCAGTACTTC
clone_size: .; cdr3_length: 15; v_call: TRBV5-1; j_call: TRBJ2-5; d_call: TRBD2; cdr3_aa: CASSLDGTSQETQYF; cdr3_nt: TGCGCCAGCAGCTTGGATGGGACTAGCCAAGAGACCCAGTACTTC
clone_size: .; cdr3_length: 13; v_call: TRBV15; j_call: TRBJ2-5; d_call: .; cdr3_aa: CATSRGGEETQYF; cdr3_nt: TGTGCCACCAGCAGAGGGGGAGAAGAGACCCAGTACTTC
clone_size: .; cdr3_length: 15; v_call: TRBV19; j_call: TRBJ2-7; d_call: TRBD2; cdr3_aa: CASSATSGRTYEQYF; cdr3_nt: TGTGCCAGTAGTGCAACTAGCGGGAGGACCTACGAGCAGTACTTC
clone_size: .; cdr3_length: 14; v_call: TRBV6-6; j_call: TRBJ1-2; d_call: .; cdr3_aa: CASSPTPTTYGYTF; cdr3_nt: TGTGCCAGCAGTCCAACTCCCACCACGTATGGCTACACCTTC
clone_size: .; cdr3_length: 12; v_call: TRBV2; j_call: TRBJ2-1; d_call: .; cdr3_aa: CASSGSVYEQFF; cdr3_nt: TGTGCCAGCAGCGGTTCGGTGTATGAGCAGTTCTTC
clone_size: .; cdr3_length: 15; v_call: TRBV9; j_call: TRBJ2-1; d_call: TRBD2; cdr3_aa: CASSAGTSAYNEQFF; cdr3_nt: TGTGCCAGCAGCGCCGGGACTAGCGCCTACAATGAGCAGTTCTTC
clone_size: .; cdr3_length: 11; v_call: TRBV2; j_call: TRBJ2-7; d_call: .; cdr3_aa: CASSEAYEQYF; cdr3_nt: TGTGCCAGCAGTGAAGCCTACGAGCAGTACTTC
clone_size: .; cdr3_length: 15; v_call: TRBV19; j_call: TRBJ1-5; d_call: TRBD1; cdr3_aa: CASSIGTGGNQPQHF; cdr3_nt: TGTGCCAGTAGTATCGGGACAGGGGGCAATCAGCCCCAGCATTTT
clone_size: .; cdr3_length: 15; v_call: TRBV15; j_call: TRBJ1-5; d_call: .; cdr3_aa: CATSRAADSDQPQHF; cdr3_nt: TGTGCCACCAGCAGAGCTGCTGACAGCGATCAGCCCCAGCATTTT
clone_size: .; cdr3_length: 13; v_call: TRBV6-5; j_call: TRBJ1-4; d_call: TRBD1; cdr3_aa: CASRGETGEKLFF; cdr3_nt: TGTGCCAGCAGGGGGGAGACAGGGGAAAAACTGTTTTTT
clone_size: few; cdr3_length: 13; v_call: TRBV5-1; j_call: TRBJ2-7; d_call: TRBD2; cdr3_aa: CASSLAGEREQYF; cdr3_nt: TGCGCCAGCAGCCTAGCGGGAGAACGGGAGCAGTACTTC
clone_size: .; cdr3_length: 14; v_call: TRBV2; j_call: TRBJ2-1; d_call: .; cdr3_aa: CASSGDSSYNEQFF; cdr3_nt: TGTGCCAGCAGTGGAGATAGCTCCTACAATGAGCAGTTCTTC
clone_size: .; cdr3_length: 15; v_call: TRBV7-2; j_call: TRBJ1-5; d_call: .; cdr3_aa: CASSSQTGGDQPQHF; cdr3_nt: TGTGCCAGCAGCTCTCAAACGGGTGGCGATCAGCCCCAGCATTTT
clone_size: .; cdr3_length: 15; v_call: TRBV7-2; j_call: TRBJ1-3; d_call: .; cdr3_aa: CASSGTGGPGNTIYF; cdr3_nt: TGTGCCAGCAGTGGAACCGGGGGGCCAGGAAACACCATATATTTT
clone_size: .; cdr3_length: 15; v_call: TRBV7-9; j_call: TRBJ2-3; d_call: .; cdr3_aa: CASSLRGISTDTQYF; cdr3_nt: TGTGCCAGCAGCTTACGGGGGATAAGCACAGATACGCAGTATTTT
clone_size: .; cdr3_length: 15; v_call: TRBV6-5; j_call: TRBJ2-7; d_call: TRBD2; cdr3_aa: CASSSRTSGAYEQYF; cdr3_nt: TGTGCCAGCAGTTCACGGACTAGCGGGGCCTACGAGCAGTACTTC
clone_size: .; cdr3_length: 15; v_call: TRBV25-1; j_call: TRBJ1-2; d_call: TRBD1; cdr3_aa: CASSAPGGRDYGYTF; cdr3_nt: TGTGCCAGCAGTGCTCCAGGGGGGAGAGACTATGGCTACACCTTC
clone_size: .; cdr3_length: 16; v_call: TRBV4-2; j_call: TRBJ2-1; d_call: .; cdr3_aa: CASSLRTAPSYNEQFF; cdr3_nt: TGTGCCAGCAGCCTCCGGACAGCTCCTTCCTACAATGAGCAGTTCTTC
clone_size: once; cdr3_length: 13; v_call: TRBV4-2; j_call: TRBJ2-7; d_call: .; cdr3_aa: CASSLGLGSEQYF; cdr3_nt: TGTGCCAGCAGCCTCGGGCTGGGGAGCGAGCAGTACTTC
clone_size: .; cdr3_length: 19; v_call: TRBV7-2; j_call: TRBJ2-3; d_call: TRBD2; cdr3_aa: CASSLPLGTSGISTDTQYF; cdr3_nt: TGTGCCAGCAGTTTACCCCTCGGGACTAGCGGGATTAGCACAGATACGCAGTATTTT
clone_size: .; cdr3_length: 15; v_call: TRBV10-1; j_call: TRBJ2-3; d_call: TRBD2; cdr3_aa: CASTKLAGNLDTQYF; cdr3_nt: TGCGCCAGCACAAAACTAGCGGGAAATTTAGATACGCAGTATTTT